The next 25 T cell receptor beta chains were all read from a single sample in a study of CD8 T cells in Susac syndrome. Roughly 0.5 to 1 ug RNA was reverse transcribed with random hexamers. TCRdb re-derived calls from the immunoSEQ multiplex PCR reads in MiXCR, one entry per CDR3 protein. The sample has 150,000 to 180,000 distinct CDR3 sequences, around 95% seen once; the top ten hold around 0.21%. The specimen sequenced was CD8+ T cells from PBMCs. These receptor sequences come from a human donor with multiple sclerosis.

This rearrangement joins TRBV9 to TRBJ2-3; 9 bases line up with TRBD2. In germline, CDR1 is SGDLS, CDR2 YYNGEE. Trimming at V came to 4 bases and at J to 4 bases, leaving 10 bases not matched to a gene. This CDR3 region has 16 residues. CDR3 region: CASSPVGGGASDTQYF. The CDR3 nucleotides are TGTGCCAGCAGCCCCGTGGGCGGGGGGGCCTCAGATACGCAGTATTTT.

This clonotype was counted a single time. The V gene is TRBV9, the J gene TRBJ2-7; 7 bases align to TRBD1. The CDR3 consists of 15 residues. J was trimmed by 1 base and V by 3 bases; bases with no gene match: 7. CDR1 and CDR2 from the germline V gene are SGDLS and YYNGEE. The CDR3, as DNA: TGTGCCAGCAGCGCAGCCGGGACAGCTTCCTACGAGCAGTACTTC. Translating it yields CASSAAGTASYEQYF.

CDR3 loop: CATQITGPTGELFF. In DNA, the CDR3 is TGTGCCACCCAAATAACAGGACCCACCGGGGAGCTGTTTTTT. The genes are TRBV3-1 and TRBJ2-2, with D perhaps TRBD1 (5 bases). V lost 10 bases, J lost 4 bases, and 16 bases lay in between. CDR3 length: 14 amino acids. Looked up from germline, CDR1 is LGHDT and CDR2 is YNNKEL (reference sequence).

The table lists this clonotype with a few counts. V and J are TRBV5-6 and TRBJ2-7; D gene ambiguous. Trimming stripped 0 bases from V and 2 bases from J, with 9 bases between. The CDR3 contains 14 residues. Per the germline V gene, CDR1 is SGHDT and CDR2 is YYEEEE. The CDR3 loop is CASSLGRSTYEQYF. For the CDR3, the DNA is TGTGCCAGCAGCTTGGGTCGCAGCACCTACGAGCAGTACTTC. Combining the CDR3 with reference TRBV5-6 and TRBJ2-7 gives the whole variable domain DAGVTQSPTHLIKTRGQQVTLRCSPKSGHDTVSWYQQALGQGPQFIFQYYEEEERQRGNFPDRFSGHQFPNYSSELNVNALLLGDSALYLCASSLGRSTYEQYFGPGTRLTVT.

The chain links TRBV13 to TRBJ1-1; TRBD1 might be the D (6 bases). V was shortened by 4 bases and J by 1 base, with 10 bases between the two germline ends. The CDR3 is 14 residues long. CDR1 is PRHDT and CDR2 is FYEKMQ in the germline V gene (reference sequence). This CDR3 reads CASSSDRENTEAFF. CDR3 bases: TGTGCCAGCAGCTCGGACAGAGAGAACACTGAAGCTTTCTTT.

V is TRBV20-1 and J is TRBJ1-1; D ambiguous. Trimming took off 0 bases at V and 6 bases at J, with 20 bases between the two ends. From germline, CDR1 is DFQATT and CDR2 SNEGSKA (reference sequence). The CDR3 loop spans 16 amino acids. The CDR3 is CSARDRTQRYRPEAFF. CDR3 nucleotide sequence: TGCAGTGCTAGAGATCGAACGCAAAGGTACCGCCCTGAAGCTTTCTTT.

The gene calls are TRBV6-2 or TRBV6-3 and TRBJ1-1, with D possibly TRBD1 on 6 matching bases. This CDR3 is 15 amino acids long. Deletions cut 4 bases from V and 1 base from J, with 13 bases between. Germline CDR1 MNHEY, CDR2 SVGEGT. CDR3 region: CASSLTGTGNTEAFF. The CDR3 nucleotides read TGTGCCAGCAGTTTGACAGGAACGGGGAACACTGAAGCTTTCTTT.

CDR3 residues: CASSPSGGTYEQYF. CDR3 bases: TGTGCCAGCTCACCCAGCGGGGGAACCTACGAGCAGTACTTC. V and J are TRBV18 and TRBJ2-7; 8 nucleotides line up with TRBD2. Trimming cost V 3 bases and J 2 bases; bases outside gene matches: 3. CDR1 KGHSH and CDR2 LQKENI come from the germline V gene. CDR3 length: 14 residues. Using reference TRBV18 and TRBJ2-7 for the parts outside the CDR3, the full variable domain is NAGVMQNPRHLVRRRGQEARLRCSPMKGHSHVYWYRQLPEEGLKFMVYLQKENIIDESGMPKERFSAEFPKEGPSILRIQQVVRGDSAAYFCASSPSGGTYEQYFGPGTRLTVT.

The chain couples TRBV20-1 to TRBJ1-2; D is unresolved. The V and J ends lost 0 bases and 4 bases respectively, with 18 bases between them. The CDR3 loop spans 16 amino acids. Germline CDR1 DFQATT, CDR2 SNEGSKA (reference sequence). CDR3 sequence: CSARDSLVILSYGYTF. DNA of the CDR3: TGCAGTGCTAGAGATTCCCTGGTAATTCTGAGCTATGGCTACACCTTC.

V and J are TRBV25-1 and TRBJ2-3, with TRBD2 matching over 8 bases. Germline-derived CDR1 and CDR2 are MGHDK and SYGVNS. The CDR3 has 14 residues. V shed 4 bases, J shed 5 bases, and the junction held 5 bases outside the gene matches. CDR3 protein: CASSGLAIQDTQYF. As DNA, the CDR3 is TGTGCCAGCAGTGGACTAGCGATTCAAGATACGCAGTATTTT. The variable domain in full, with the rest retrieved from reference TRBV25-1 and TRBJ2-3, is EADIYQTPRYLVIGTGKKITLECSQTMGHDKMYWYQQDPGMELHLIHYSYGVNSTEKGDLSSESTVSRIRTEHFPLTLESARPSHTSQYLCASSGLAIQDTQYFGPGTRLTVL.

The V gene is TRBV9, the J gene TRBJ1-1; a weak D match, TRBD1 (5 bases). This CDR3 region has 15 residues. Germline V gene data show CDR1 as SGDLS and CDR2 as YYNGEE. Trimming pared 4 bases from V and 3 bases from J, leaving 16 bases between. CDR3 sequence reads: CASSPFGTAYTEAFF. In nucleotides, the CDR3 is TGTGCCAGCAGCCCCTTTGGGACGGCCTACACTGAAGCTTTCTTT.

On this clonotype itself: A junction end diverges from the germline sequence, so it may reflect a read error. The rearrangement joins TRBV3-1 to TRBJ2-7; 8 bases line up with TRBD2. The germline V gene has CDR1 LGHDT and CDR2 YNNKEL (reference sequence). The CDR3 has 17 amino acids. The CDR3, as DNA: TGTGCCAGCACCCAACGCTTCAGCGGGGGACCATCCTACGAGCAGTACTTC. It yields the protein CASTQRFSGGPSYEQYF.

The chain employs TRBV12-3 or TRBV12-4 and TRBJ2-3; TRBD2 might be the D (6 bases). Between the trimmed V and J ends, which lost 6 bases and 2 bases, there was a span of 18 bases. The CDR3 length is 16 residues. This CDR3 is CASSPRGDQVTDTQYF. Here the CDR3 DNA reads TGTGCCAGCAGCCCGCGGGGAGACCAGGTCACAGATACGCAGTATTTT.

CDR3 loop: CASSFTSGGEQFF. The CDR3 coding sequence is TGTGCCAGCAGTTTCACTAGCGGGGGTGAGCAGTTCTTC. The chain employs TRBV25-1 and TRBJ2-1; TRBD2 agrees at 11 bases. This CDR3 contains 13 residues. J was trimmed by 9 bases and V by 5 bases; bases with no gene match: 3. Germline assignment: CDR1 MGHDK and CDR2 SYGVNS.

CDR3 sequence: CSVEDVLRTGVSYGYTF. The CDR3 DNA follows: TGCAGCGTTGAAGATGTCCTGAGGACAGGGGTTTCGTATGGCTACACCTTC. This chain uses TRBV29-1 with TRBJ1-2, with 9 bases fitting TRBD1. The CDR3 sequence is 17 residues long. In germline, CDR1 is SQVTM, CDR2 ANQGSEA. V lost 0 bases, J lost 5 bases, and 13 bases stayed unmatched.

The J gene is TRBJ2-3, the V gene TRBV20-1; no reliable D call. CDR1 is DFQATT, CDR2 SNEGSKA, per germline (reference sequence). This CDR3 has 10 residues. Trimming left V 7 bases short and J 8 bases short, with 10 bases between. As DNA, the CDR3 is TGCAGTGTTAACCGAGCTACGCAGTATTTT. This encodes CSVNRATQYF.

Only one count was recorded for this clonotype. The J gene is TRBJ2-1, the V gene TRBV28, with 10 bases fitting TRBD1. The trim removed 6 bases at V and 7 bases at J, leaving 9 bases unmatched. Germline V lookup: CDR1 MDHEN, CDR2 SYDVKM. There are 15 residues in the CDR3. CDR3 sequence reads: CASSRSGQGWNEQFF. Here the CDR3 DNA reads TGTGCCAGCAGCCGCTCGGGACAGGGGTGGAATGAGCAGTTCTTC. The whole variable domain, remainder taken from reference TRBV28 and TRBJ2-1, is DVKVTQSSRYLVKRTGEKVFLECVQDMDHENMFWYRQDPGLGLRLIYFSYDVKMKEKGDIPEGYSVSREKKERFSLILESASTNQTSMYLCASSRSGQGWNEQFFGPGTRLTVL.

The rearrangement links TRBV5-6 to TRBJ1-1; weak D call: TRBD1 (6 bases). V was trimmed by 0 bases and J by 0 bases, leaving 12 bases between them. The CDR3 consists of 16 residues. From germline, CDR1 is SGHDT and CDR2 YYEEEE. As DNA, the CDR3 is TGTGCCAGCAGCTTGGCGGCATGGACAGTGAACACTGAAGCTTTCTTT. Translation: CASSLAAWTVNTEAFF.

This clonotype was counted once. CDR3 in amino acids: CASSLSGLAGGQETQYF. In DNA form, the CDR3 reads TGTGCCAGCAGCTTGAGCGGACTAGCGGGGGGACAAGAGACCCAGTACTTC. This chain joins TRBV11-2 and TRBJ2-5, with TRBD2 matching over 14 bases. Germline-derived CDR1 and CDR2 are SGHAT and FQNNGV. The CDR3 totals 17 residues. The V and J ends lost 3 bases and 2 bases, in that order; junction bases with no gene match: 5.

The chain carries TRBV20-1 and TRBJ2-7, with D perhaps given as TRBD1 or TRBD2 (6 bases each). This CDR3 has 11 residues. CDR1 DFQATT and CDR2 SNEGSKA come from the germline V gene (reference sequence). V was trimmed by 5 bases and J by 6 bases, leaving 11 bases between them. CDR3 loop: CSAAWGAEQYF. In nucleotides, the CDR3 is TGCAGTGCTGCATGGGGGGCCGAGCAGTACTTC.

This clonotype was detected once. The chain carries TRBV29-1 and TRBJ1-2; a weak D match, TRBD1 (6 bases). The germline gives CDR1 SQVTM, CDR2 ANQGSEA. This CDR3 has 13 residues. Between the trimmed V and J ends, which lost 6 bases and 4 bases, there was a span of 15 bases. This CDR3 reads CSVERQVVYGYTF. CDR3 DNA: TGCAGCGTGGAGAGACAGGTTGTCTATGGCTACACCTTC.

The chain combines TRBV6-1 with TRBJ1-1; D gene ambiguous. Deletions cut 3 bases from V and 5 bases from J, with 10 bases between. The CDR3 extends over 13 amino acids. CDR1 is MNHNS, CDR2 SASEGT, per germline. CDR3 nucleotide sequence: TGTGCCAGCAGTGATCATAGGGAGACTGAAGCTTTCTTT. As protein: CASSDHRETEAFF.

The V and J genes are TRBV3-1 and TRBJ1-3; tentative D call: TRBD1 (5 bases). Trimming shortened V by 5 bases and J by 1 base, and 9 bases separated the two germline ends. From germline, CDR1 is LGHDT and CDR2 YNNKEL (reference sequence). The CDR3 is 14 residues long. This chain's CDR3 is CASSARVSGNTIYF. In nucleotides, the CDR3 is TGTGCCAGCAGCGCCAGGGTATCTGGAAACACCATATATTTT.

The chain has TRBV5-6 and TRBJ1-5; 9 bases agree with TRBD1. The length of the CDR3 is 13 residues. Germline CDR1 SGHDT, CDR2 YYEEEE. Germline trimming cut 4 bases from V and 6 bases from J; bases unmatched to any gene: 2. DNA for the CDR3: TGTGCCAGCAGCCAACAGGGGGCTCAGCCCCAGCATTTT. Translating gives CASSQQGAQPQHF.

The sample holds one count of this clonotype. This chain joins TRBV30 and TRBJ1-1; D not resolved. The V gene lost 4 bases and the J gene lost 0 bases, with 15 bases spanning the gap. There are 15 residues in the CDR3. Germline assignment: CDR1 GTSNPN and CDR2 SVGIG (reference sequence). CDR3 bases: TGTGCCTGGAAGCGAAGGGATAAAGTGAACACTGAAGCTTTCTTT. This codes for CAWKRRDKVNTEAFF.